This TCR beta chain came from a study of post-analysis software for immune sequencing data (dated by TCRdb to 2013 to 2016). Study-level background: Relapsing-remitting, secondary progressive and progressive-relapsing multiple sclerosis were recorded as disease courses, and subtype annotation was lacking for some patients. The patient repertoires were set against under 12 previously published healthy control repertoires from donors whose ages ranged from roughly 6 to 27 years. A subset of samples was prepared in parallel using single-end sample barcoding, then pooled and co-amplified after Illumina adapter ligation. The paper's findings and limits, for the study overall: The multiple sclerosis patient group was slightly younger than the control group. Patients showed significantly higher frequencies than controls for several TRBV segments, among them TRBV5-6, TRBV5-1 and TRBV20-1. Direct clustering with F measure showed strong co-clustering of samples prepared in the same batch, prompting a batch-effect correction. Multiple sclerosis patients had significantly lower normalized Chao1 diversity than controls, a result that suggests substantial peripheral T-cell clonal expansion.

The library came from PCR. The sample was run on an Illumina HiSeq 2500. Unique molecular identifiers were incorporated into TCR beta cDNA libraries to reduce PCR and sequencing biases. Roughly 500,000 cDNA molecules were obtained for every 1 to 10 million input T cells, so each molecule roughly corresponded to one T cell. Patient libraries were prepared and sequenced with the same protocol used for the earlier healthy control dataset. Within a given batch, samples were prepared together, multiplexed and sequenced on the same HiSeq lane. Processing in the source paper ran as follows. Raw barcoded reads were processed with MIGEC, discarding single-read molecular identifier groups before consensus assembly and CDR3 extraction. VDJtools was used for post-analysis of the clonotype tables, with diversity normalized by down-sampling every dataset to the smallest sample size. In repertoire overlap clustering, CDR3 amino acid sequences, but not nucleotide sequences, were matched to correct batch-related cross-sample contamination. Through fastp at Q25 and MiXCR, TCRdb rebuilt clones from the public reads, retaining in-frame beta chains. Here each entry gathers all rows of one CDR3 protein and keeps the most common genes and DNA. The V and J calls were determined by TCRdb, not by the authors. The sample table lists some 800,000 distinct CDR3 sequences, more than 45% of them with a count of one. The top ten hold 4% to 5% of the sample.

TCR beta repertoires were profiled from peripheral blood of some 13 young patients with multiple sclerosis to demonstrate the VDJtools post-analysis software. Multiple sclerosis patients were children and adolescents aged about 6 to 15 years. Taken from the germline V gene, the CDR1 and CDR2 loops are SGHNT and YENEEA. V loses 5 bases, J loses 8 bases, and the germline ends lie 10 bases apart. CDR3 length: 12 amino acids, cysteine to phenylalanine. Left in the record is the CDR3 DNA by itself, 36 bases read in frame from the first base. For this clonotype: Its antigen target is currently unknown. No per-base quality is available; no much larger clone lies one base away.

The receptor was derived from a girl aged 10 to 17 with multiple sclerosis. The sample taken for sequencing was blood. Rearrangement joined TRBV11-3 to TRBJ2-4; no D segment can be confidently identified. The bases are TGTGCCAGCAGCCCAGGCCCCTACATTCAGTACTTC. Its protein reads: CASSPGPYIQYF.